This record looks at one TCR beta chain sequence and its context. Antigen specificity is unknown. Germline V gene lookup returns CDR1 SQVTM and CDR2 ANQGSEA. The CDR3 has 11 amino acids. The entry originates in a study of shared clonotypes between healthy human individuals. Notes on the study in general: Across a handful of donors, naive CD4 shared 5% to 6.5%, naive CD8 more than 3%, memory CD4 approximately 2.5%, memory CD8 0.4% to 0.5%. Clonotypes shared by all four sorted-subset donors had higher generation probabilities than non-shared clonotypes.

Profiling relied on immunoSEQ multiplex PCR, and the TCRdb table lists in-frame clones only, not all of them. The table has about 2 million clones, roughly 95% seen once. This chain joins TRBV29-1 and TRBJ1-2; 7 bases agree with TRBD1. The clonotype comes from a man aged 18 to 30 in good health. What was sequenced was naive CD4+ T cells sorted from blood. Described subset: CD45RA+ positively selected. CDR3 sequence reads: CIRQGHYGYTF. In DNA form, the CDR3 reads TGCATCCGACAGGGCCACTATGGCTACACCTTC. Together with reference TRBV29-1 and TRBJ1-2, the CDR3 gives the full variable domain: SAVISQKPSRDICQRGTSLTIQCQVDSQVTMMFWYRQQPGQSLTLIATANQGSEATYESGFVIDKFPISRPNLTFSTLTVSNMSPEDSSIYLCIRQGHYGYTFGSGTRLTVV.